Sequencing of this T cell receptor beta chain was carried out in a study of blood T cell repertoires in COVID-19. Study summary: From the United States, Italy and Spain came samples of acute and convalescent COVID-19. The cDNA or gDNA used as material had been derived from T cells, B-cell-depleted T cells, or PBMCs.

As handled by the study authors: Reference gene primer amplification gave estimated nucleated cell counts. The data were produced by immunoSEQ multiplex PCR, yet TCRdb's version contains in-frame clones alone and is incomplete. V, J and clone size reflect that table, while D and trimming were determined from the DNA. The table includes 50,000 to 75,000 clones, roughly 86% detected once. V gave up 1 base and J gave up 1 base, with 8 bases separating them. CDR1 is MNHNS and CDR2 is SASEGT in the germline V gene. The CDR3 runs to 15 residues. This clone was seen just once. This chain uses TRBV6-1 with TRBJ1-3; D call uncertain. This sequence was found in a man between 60 and 75 years old with acute or convalescent COVID-19. Sequenced sample: peripheral blood. The CDR3 protein is CASSEVRGSGNTIYF. The DNA of the CDR3 is TGTGCCAGCAGTGAAGTTCGGGGATCTGGAAACACCATATATTTT.